This T cell receptor beta chain is from a study of cytomegalovirus exposure and HLA in healthy donors. This clone was recorded a few times. Sequencing was performed with immunoSEQ multiplex PCR; in TCRdb, only in-frame clones are kept and a portion is missing. Of 300,000 to 400,000 clones detected, roughly 89% appear once; the ten largest clones hold under 0.9%. Germline lookup yields CDR1 SGHVS and CDR2 FQNEAQ. CDR3 length equals 13 residues. V gave up 8 bases and J gave up 3 bases, with 14 bases separating them. The TCR sequence derives from a woman between 18 and 30 years old in good health and CMV-seronegative. This chain uses TRBV7-8 with TRBJ2-7; tentative D call: TRBD2 (6 bases). Sequenced sample: PBMCs. This CDR3 is CASGDSRSYEQYF. CDR3 nucleotides: TGTGCCAGCGGGGACTCGAGAAGCTACGAGCAGTACTTC.